This T cell receptor (beta chain) was obtained from a study of cytomegalovirus exposure and HLA in healthy donors. The table lists this clone with a count of one. Germline V gene sequence: CDR1 MDHEN, CDR2 SYDVKM. J was trimmed by 2 bases and V by 5 bases; bases with no gene match: 3. This CDR3 comprises 14 residues. 13 Jbeta primers and 60 Vbeta primers were used for the PCR. This table comes from immunoSEQ multiplex PCR, and its TCRdb copy is limited to in-frame clones, with some not included. The table records 150,000 to 250,000 clones, about 82% of them present only once. J is TRBJ2-7 and V is TRBV28; 10 bases match TRBD1. This receptor was identified in a woman between 45 and 60 years old in good health and CMV-seronegative. The sequenced sample consisted of PBMCs. DNA of the CDR3: TGTGCCAGCAGTGGACAGGGGGTTGCCTACGAGCAGTACTTC. Its protein product is CASSGQGVAYEQYF.